These T cell receptor beta chains were read from a single sample in a study of beta chain features in type 1 diabetes. Clones were read by immunoSEQ multiplex PCR, and TCRdb kept only the in-frame ones, dropping some. Here the sample spans about 300,000 clones, approximately 8% being singletons. The sequenced sample consisted of central memory CD4+ T cells from blood. The receptors were gathered from a woman in her late teens or twenties in good health. Both conserved end residues are trimmed from each CDR3.

J	V	CDR3
TRBJ2-5	TRBV18	ASSRDRGQETQY
TRBJ2-3	TRBV5-4	ASAGGGVHTDTQY
TRBJ2-3	TRBV7-8	ASSLAGGRDTQY
TRBJ2-2	TRBV7-3	ASSLKEAGELF
TRBJ1-2	TRBV6-5	ATQEGGDYGYT
TRBJ2-1	TRBV7-2	ASIPDGSRDSHEQF
TRBJ2-2	TRBV7-3	AHRRAGANTGELF
TRBJ1-1	TRBV5-1	ASRRGQGGYSRGEAF
TRBJ2-1	TRBV6-6	ASRSGGYNEQF
TRBJ2-5	TRBV4-2	ASSQDEAAGGKETQY